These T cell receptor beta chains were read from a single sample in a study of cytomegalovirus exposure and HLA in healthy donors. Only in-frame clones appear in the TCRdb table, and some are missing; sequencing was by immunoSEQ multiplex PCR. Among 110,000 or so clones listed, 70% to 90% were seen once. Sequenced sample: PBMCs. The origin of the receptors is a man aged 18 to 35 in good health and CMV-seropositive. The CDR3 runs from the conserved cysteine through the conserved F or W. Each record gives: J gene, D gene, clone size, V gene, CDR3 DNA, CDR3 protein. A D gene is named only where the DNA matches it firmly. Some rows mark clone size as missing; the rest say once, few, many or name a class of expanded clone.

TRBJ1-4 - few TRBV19 TGTGCCAGTAGTATACAGGGTGAAAAACTGTTTTTT CASSIQGEKLFF
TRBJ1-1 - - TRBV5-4 TGTGCCAGCAGCCCGGAGGGGGGGCAGAGGACTGAAGCTTTCTTT CASSPEGGQRTEAFF
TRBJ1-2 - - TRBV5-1 TGCGCCAGCAGCCCTGGGCTCAGCTATGGCTACACCTTC CASSPGLSYGYTF
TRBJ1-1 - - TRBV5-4 TGTGCCAGCAGCTCGAATACAGGGTATCGGAACACTGAAGCTTTCTTT CASSSNTGYRNTEAFF
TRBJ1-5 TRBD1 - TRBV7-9 TGTGCCAGCAGCTTAACGGGGGCAGGGGGACAGCCCCAGCATTTT CASSLTGAGGQPQHF
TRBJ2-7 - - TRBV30 TGTGCCTGGACCCGAGGGGGTCTGGACGAGCAGTACTTC CAWTRGGLDEQYF
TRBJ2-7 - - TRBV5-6 TGTGCCAGCAGCTTCCCTATTTTCGGGTCCCGCCCCTACGAGCAGTACTTC CASSFPIFGSRPYEQYF
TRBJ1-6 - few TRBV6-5 TGTGCCAGCAGTGCACAGGTGAGATCACCCCTCCACTTT CASSAQVRSPLHF
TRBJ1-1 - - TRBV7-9 TGTGCCAGCAGCTCCGGGCTTAACCCCGGGAAGACTGAAGCTTTCTTT CASSSGLNPGKTEAFF
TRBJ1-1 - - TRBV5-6 TGTGCCAGCAGCTTGGGTCCAGGAGCGGACACTGAAGCTTTCTTT CASSLGPGADTEAFF
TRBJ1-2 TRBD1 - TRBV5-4 TGTGCCAGCAGCCATGACAGGGCTGACTATGGCTACACCTTC CASSHDRADYGYTF
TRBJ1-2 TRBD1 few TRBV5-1 TGCGCCAGCAGCTTGTCCACGGGACAGCCCTATGGCTACACCTTC CASSLSTGQPYGYTF
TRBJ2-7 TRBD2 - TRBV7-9 TGTGCCAGCAGCTTAGAGGGACTAGCGTCAGGCGAGCAGTACTTC CASSLEGLASGEQYF
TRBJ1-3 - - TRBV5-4 TGTGCCAGCAGCTTGGATTTGAGCTCTGGAAACACCATATATTTT CASSLDLSSGNTIYF
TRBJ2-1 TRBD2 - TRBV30 TGTGCCTGGGGCAGGCGGGGGAGCTCCTACAATGAGCAGTTCTTC CAWGRRGSSYNEQFF
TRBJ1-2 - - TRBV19 TGTGCCAGTAGTATCCTACAGGGTGGGGACTATGGCTACACCTTC CASSILQGGDYGYTF
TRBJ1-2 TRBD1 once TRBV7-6 TGTGCCAGCAGCTTAACAGGGGATCGTAATGGCTACACCTTC CASSLTGDRNGYTF
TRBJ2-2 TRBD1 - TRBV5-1 TGCGCCAGCAGCCCGGGACAGGCGAACACCGGGGAGCTGTTTTTT CASSPGQANTGELFF
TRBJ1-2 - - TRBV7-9 TGTGCCAGCAGCTTAGGGGGAACAGGGTACAATGGCTACACCTTC CASSLGGTGYNGYTF
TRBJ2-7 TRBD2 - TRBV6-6 TGTGCCAGCAGTTACGGGAGGGTTTTAGGGGACGAGCAGTACTTC CASSYGRVLGDEQYF